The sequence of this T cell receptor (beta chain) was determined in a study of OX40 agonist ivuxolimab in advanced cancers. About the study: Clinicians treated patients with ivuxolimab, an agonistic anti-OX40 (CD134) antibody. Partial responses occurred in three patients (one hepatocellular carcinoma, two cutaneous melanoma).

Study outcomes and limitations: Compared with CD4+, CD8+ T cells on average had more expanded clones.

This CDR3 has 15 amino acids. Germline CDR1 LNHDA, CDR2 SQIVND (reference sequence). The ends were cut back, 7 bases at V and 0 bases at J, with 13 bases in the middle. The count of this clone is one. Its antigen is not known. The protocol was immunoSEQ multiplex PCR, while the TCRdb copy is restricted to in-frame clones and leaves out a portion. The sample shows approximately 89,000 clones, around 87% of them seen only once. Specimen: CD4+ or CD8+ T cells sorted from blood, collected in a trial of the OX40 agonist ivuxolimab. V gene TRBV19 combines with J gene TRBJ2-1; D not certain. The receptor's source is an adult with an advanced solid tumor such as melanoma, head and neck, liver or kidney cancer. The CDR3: CASKERVSSYNEQFF. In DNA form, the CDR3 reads TGTGCCAGTAAGGAACGGGTAAGCTCCTACAATGAGCAGTTCTTC.